Sequencing of this T cell receptor (beta chain) was carried out in a study of T cells after yellow fever vaccination. Overall study context: The SMART-Seq v4 Ultra Low Input method served to prepare the low-cell-number fractions.

This clonotype showed up just a few times. Germline lookup yields CDR1 SGHTA and CDR2 FQGNSA. With 6 bases removed from V and 4 bases from J, the gap between germline ends came to 9 bases. The CDR3 covers 13 residues. TCRdb called the 5' RACE reads again in MiXCR, with one record for every CDR3 protein. This repertoire shows a few hundred thousand distinct CDR3 sequences, around 9.3% found once; its top ten account for 3% to 4%. Source: CD4+ T cells sorted from PBMCs, taken 5 days after the yellow fever booster vaccination. The clonotype comes from a man aged 18 to 29 who received the YFV17D yellow fever vaccine. J is TRBJ2-2 and V is TRBV7-2; TRBD1 is a possible D gene (5 bases). This CDR3 is CASRGQITGELFF. The CDR3 DNA reads as TGTGCCAGCAGGGGGCAGATCACCGGGGAGCTGTTTTTT.